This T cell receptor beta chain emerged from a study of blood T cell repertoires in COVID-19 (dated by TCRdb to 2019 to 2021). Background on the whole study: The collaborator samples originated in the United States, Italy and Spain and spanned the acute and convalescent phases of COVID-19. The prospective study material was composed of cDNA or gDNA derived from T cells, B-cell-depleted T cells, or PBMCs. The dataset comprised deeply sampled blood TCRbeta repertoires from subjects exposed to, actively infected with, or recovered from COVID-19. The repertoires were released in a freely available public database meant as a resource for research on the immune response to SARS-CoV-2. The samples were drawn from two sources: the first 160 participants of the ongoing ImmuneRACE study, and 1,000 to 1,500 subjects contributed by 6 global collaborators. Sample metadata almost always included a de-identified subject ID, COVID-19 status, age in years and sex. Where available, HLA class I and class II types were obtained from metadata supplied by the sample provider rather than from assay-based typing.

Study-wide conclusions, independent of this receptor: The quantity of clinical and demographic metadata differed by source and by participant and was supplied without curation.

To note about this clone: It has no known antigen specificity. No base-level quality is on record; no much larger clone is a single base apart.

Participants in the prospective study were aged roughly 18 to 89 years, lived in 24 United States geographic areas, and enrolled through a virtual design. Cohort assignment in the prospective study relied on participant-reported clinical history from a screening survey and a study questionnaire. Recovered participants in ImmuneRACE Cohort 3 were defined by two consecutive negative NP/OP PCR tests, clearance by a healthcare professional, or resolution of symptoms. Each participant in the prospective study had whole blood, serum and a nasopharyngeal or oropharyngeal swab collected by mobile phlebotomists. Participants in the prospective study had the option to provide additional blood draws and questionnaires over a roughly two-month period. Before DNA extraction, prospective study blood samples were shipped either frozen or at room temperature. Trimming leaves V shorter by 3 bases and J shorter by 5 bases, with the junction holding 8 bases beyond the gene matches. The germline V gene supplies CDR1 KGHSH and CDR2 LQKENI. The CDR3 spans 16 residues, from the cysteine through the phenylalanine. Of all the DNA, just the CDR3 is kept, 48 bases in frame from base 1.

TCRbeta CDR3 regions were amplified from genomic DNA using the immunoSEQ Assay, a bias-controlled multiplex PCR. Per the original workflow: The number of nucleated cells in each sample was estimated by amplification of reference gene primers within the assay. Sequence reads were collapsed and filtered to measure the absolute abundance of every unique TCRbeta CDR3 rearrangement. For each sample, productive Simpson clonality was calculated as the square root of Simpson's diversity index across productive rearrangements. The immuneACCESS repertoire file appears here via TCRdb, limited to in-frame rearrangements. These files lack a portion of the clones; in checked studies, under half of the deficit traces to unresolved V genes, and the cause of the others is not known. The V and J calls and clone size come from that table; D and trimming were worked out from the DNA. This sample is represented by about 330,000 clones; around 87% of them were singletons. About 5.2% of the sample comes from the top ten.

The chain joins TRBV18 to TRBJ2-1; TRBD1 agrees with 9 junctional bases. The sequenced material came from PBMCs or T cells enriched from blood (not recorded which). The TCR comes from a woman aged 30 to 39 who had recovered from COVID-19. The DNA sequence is TGTGCCAGCTCACCTCTGCGCGGGACAGGGAACAATGAGCAGTTCTTC. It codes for CASSPLRGTGNNEQFF.